This T cell receptor beta chain was captured in a study of beta chain features in type 1 diabetes. Points from the study as a whole: In cDNA sequencing, cells with high TCR expression could be over-represented.

The CDR3 is made up of 16 amino acids. The germline gives CDR1 MDHEN, CDR2 SYDVKM. Germline trimming cut 6 bases from V and 0 bases from J; bases unmatched to any gene: 10. Turning to this clone: The antigen is unknown.

Investigators reverse transcribed all isolated RNA, so they sequenced expressed TCRB transcripts. Repertoires were generated with immunoSEQ multiplex PCR, while TCRdb's copy carries only in-frame clones and drops some. The sample carries a few hundred thousand clones, over 13% recorded once. The specimen sequenced was naive CD4+ T cells from blood. The chain links TRBV28 to TRBJ2-5; the match to TRBD2 covers 7 bases. The TCR comes from a woman aged 18-30 years in good health. The CDR3 loop is CASSTPKRGYQETQYF. CDR3 sequence (DNA): TGTGCCAGCAGCACCCCCAAGCGGGGTTACCAAGAGACCCAGTACTTC.